Presented here are 5 T cell receptor beta chains from one specimen sequenced in a study of blood T cell repertoires in COVID-19. The repertoire was sequenced with immunoSEQ multiplex PCR; TCRdb's copy has only in-frame clones and lacks some. The top ten hold about 6.9% of the sample, which has under 200,000 clones, roughly 80% seen once. The specimen sequenced was peripheral blood. The receptors shown here come from a man aged 55 to 70 with acute or convalescent COVID-19.

The chain recombines TRBV7-9 with TRBJ2-3; 11 bases are shared with TRBD2. This CDR3 is built from 13 residues. Germline V CDR1 and CDR2: SEHNR, FQNEAQ (reference sequence). Trimming took 7 bases from V and 3 from J; bases not matched to a gene: 0. CDR3 nucleotides: TGTGCCAGCACTAGCGGGAGGACAGATACGCAGTATTTT. Its translation is CASTSGRTDTQYF.

CDR3 sequence reads: CASSALEGRNTEAFF. The DNA for the CDR3 is TGTGCCAGCAGCGCCTTAGAGGGCAGGAACACTGAAGCTTTCTTT. This chain links TRBV5-6 with TRBJ1-1; D remains ambiguous. Per germline, CDR1 SGHDT and CDR2 YYEEEE. The CDR3 loop spans 15 amino acids. V dropped 4 bases and J dropped 1 base, with 14 bases sitting between them.

This clone has a handful of counts. V gene TRBV3-1 (or the pseudogene TRBV3-2) combines with J gene TRBJ2-7, with TRBD1 identical over 9 bases. V shed 2 bases, J shed 1 base, and the junction held 3 bases outside the gene matches. Germline-derived CDR1 and CDR2 are LGHDT and YNNKEL (reference sequence). This CDR3 contains 15 residues. The CDR3 here is CASSQIGTGSYEQYF. The CDR3 DNA follows: TGTGCCAGCAGCCAAATCGGGACAGGGTCCTACGAGCAGTACTTC.

This clone was detected ten times or more. The rearrangement joins TRBV7-8 to TRBJ1-5; no firm D call. The V end lost 1 base, the J end lost 0 bases, and 13 bases lay between the germline ends. Per the germline V gene, CDR1 is SGHVS and CDR2 is FQNEAQ. This CDR3 region has 17 residues. DNA of the CDR3: TGTGCCAGCAGCTTAGGGGAGACACCCCGTAGCAATCAGCCCCAGCATTTT. It encodes CASSLGETPRSNQPQHF.

The chain is built from TRBV11-2 and TRBJ1-2; D ambiguous. The germline V gene has CDR1 SGHAT and CDR2 FQNNGV. Deletions cut 3 bases from V and 4 bases from J, with 15 bases between. CDR3 length: 15 amino acids. CDR3 region: CASSFEGWVSYGYTF. CDR3 in DNA: TGTGCCAGCAGCTTTGAGGGTTGGGTGAGCTATGGCTACACCTTC.